Each of the 18 T cell receptor beta chains below was sequenced from the same sample in a study of blood T cells in healthy people across ages. Primers used in a second PCR of about 6 to 11 cycles were a sample-barcoded 5' primer and a J-beta primer mix. TCRdb reprocessed the 5' RACE reads via MiXCR and lists one record per CDR3 protein. This table has more than 800,000 distinct CDR3 sequences, roughly 45% appearing once. The material sequenced was blood. These receptors were taken from an older woman in good health.

This clonotype occurred a few times. The chain is built from TRBV10-3 and TRBJ2-7, with 7 bases identical to TRBD1. The germline V gene encodes CDR1 ENHRY and CDR2 SYGVKD. V gave up 0 bases and J gave up 7 bases; unmatched junction bases: 9. The CDR3 is made up of 15 amino acids. DNA of the CDR3: TGTGCCATCAGTGAGTCGTTAGGGGGCCCGAAGGAGCAGTACTTC. It encodes CAISESLGGPKEQYF.

Only a few counts were recorded for this clonotype. The rearrangement joins TRBV29-1 to TRBJ2-3; D remains ambiguous. The germline V gene has CDR1 SQVTM and CDR2 ANQGSEA. V gave up 8 bases and J gave up 1 base, with 13 bases separating them. This CDR3 region has 13 residues. CDR3 region: CSPGRLGTDTQYF. As DNA, the CDR3 is TGCAGCCCCGGACGGTTAGGCACAGATACGCAGTATTTT.

This chain links TRBV20-1 with TRBJ2-7; D not resolved. Trimming removed 3 bases from V and 2 bases from J, with 8 bases in between. This CDR3 has 12 residues. Germline-derived CDR1 and CDR2 are DFQATT and SNEGSKA (reference sequence). The DNA for the CDR3 is TGCAGTGCTAGGAGGCCTACCTACGAGCAGTACTTC. Translation: CSARRPTYEQYF.

This clonotype was recorded at least ten times. The chain is built from TRBV7-9 and TRBJ1-1; D gene ambiguous. There are 13 residues in the CDR3. Trimming removed 5 bases at V and 1 base at J, with 8 bases between. CDR1 SEHNR and CDR2 FQNEAQ come from the germline V gene (reference sequence). The CDR3 here is CASSALGNTEAFF. The CDR3 DNA is TGTGCCAGCAGCGCCCTGGGGAACACTGAAGCTTTCTTT.

The chain links TRBV20-1 to TRBJ2-5, with a weak D call TRBD2 (7 bases). Trimming shortened V by 2 bases and J by 11 bases, and 24 bases separated the two germline ends. Germline CDR1 DFQATT, CDR2 SNEGSKA (reference sequence). This CDR3 contains 15 residues. The CDR3 bases are TGCAGTGCTAGAACCGCCCTGGGGGGGGCCAATGAGCAGTACTTC. Residues: CSARTALGGANEQYF.

This chain joins TRBV5-6 and TRBJ2-1, with 12 bases fitting TRBD2. Germline CDR1 reads SGHDT; CDR2 reads YYEEEE. CDR3 length: 15 residues. V lost 1 base and J lost 11; bases outside the gene matches: 7. In DNA form, the CDR3 reads TGTGCCAGCAGCTTGCTTGGACTAGCGGGACCTAAGCAGTTCTTC. Its protein is CASSLLGLAGPKQFF.

This clonotype has a handful of counts. V and J are TRBV27 and TRBJ2-5; 8 bases align to TRBD1. Germline-derived CDR1 and CDR2 are MNHEY and SMNVEV (reference sequence). V lost 6 bases to trimming and J lost 4 bases; unmatched junction nucleotides: 13. This CDR3 spans 16 amino acids. CDR3 loop: CASRRPGQGPGETQYF. The CDR3 nucleotides read TGTGCCAGCAGGCGACCCGGACAGGGCCCCGGAGAGACCCAGTACTTC.

This clonotype was picked up a small number of times. The chain links TRBV27 to TRBJ1-4; D perhaps matches TRBD1 (5 bases). Trimming stripped 5 bases from V and 8 bases from J, with 18 bases between. The CDR3 loop spans 15 amino acids. CDR1 and CDR2 (germline): MNHEY, SMNVEV (reference sequence). CDR3 protein: CASSTFRDVGEKLFF. The CDR3, as DNA: TGTGCCAGCAGTACTTTCCGGGACGTAGGAGAAAAACTGTTTTTT.

The V and J genes are TRBV28 and TRBJ2-7; a weak D match, TRBD1 (6 bases). The CDR3 runs 16 residues. V was clipped by 3 bases and J by 4 bases, with 19 bases between them. The germline CDR1 and CDR2 sequences are MDHEN and SYDVKM. The CDR3 loop reads CASSFGTTGPSYEQYF. CDR3 nucleotides: TGTGCCAGCAGTTTTGGAACTACAGGGCCGTCGTACGAGCAGTACTTC. Full variable domain (rest looked up from reference TRBV28 and TRBJ2-7): DVKVTQSSRYLVKRTGEKVFLECVQDMDHENMFWYRQDPGLGLRLIYFSYDVKMKEKGDIPEGYSVSREKKERFSLILESASTNQTSMYLCASSFGTTGPSYEQYFGPGTRLTVT.

This clonotype was recorded at least ten times. The chain combines TRBV4-2 with TRBJ2-3; TRBD2 matches at 7 bases. The V gene end was trimmed by 3 bases and the J gene end by 6 bases; junction bases not matched to a gene: 6. The V gene's germline CDR1 is LGHNA and CDR2 YNFKEQ. This CDR3 is built from 14 residues. The CDR3 DNA reads as TGTGCCAGCAGCCAGCGACTAGCCTTGGATACGCAGTATTTT. It is translated as CASSQRLALDTQYF.

The sample holds many counts of this clonotype. The chain combines TRBV6-1 with TRBJ2-2; D may be TRBD1 or TRBD2 (6 bases each). The CDR3 has 16 residues. Germline V CDR1 and CDR2: MNHNS, SASEGT. Trimming left V 3 bases short and J 5 bases short, with 16 bases between. The CDR3 loop is CASSDGGRYLTGELFF. DNA of the CDR3: TGTGCCAGCAGTGACGGGGGCCGGTATCTGACCGGGGAGCTGTTTTTT.

CDR3 sequence reads: CSARDMGGYTF. As DNA, the CDR3 is TGCAGTGCTAGAGATATGGGTGGCTACACCTTC. The rearrangement links TRBV20-1 to TRBJ1-2; D is uncertain. The CDR3 spans 11 residues. Germline V lookup: CDR1 DFQATT, CDR2 SNEGSKA (reference sequence). V lost 0 bases and J 7 bases, leaving 6 bases between the germline ends.

V is TRBV15 and J is TRBJ2-6; 8 bases match TRBD1. CDR1 LNHNV and CDR2 YYDKDF come from the germline V gene (reference sequence). The CDR3 is 17 residues long. V shed 3 bases and J 0 bases; nucleotides not matched to a gene: 4. In DNA form, the CDR3 reads TGTGCCACCAGCAGGGACAGGGTCCTCTCTGGGGCCAACGTCCTGACTTTC. Amino acids: CATSRDRVLSGANVLTF.

V gene TRBV13 combines with J gene TRBJ2-1, with 11 positions matching TRBD2. Trimming took 5 bases from V and 8 from J; bases not matched to a gene: 11. Germline CDR1 reads PRHDT; CDR2 reads FYEKMQ (reference sequence). The CDR3 runs 16 residues. CDR3 amino acids: CASSPYGGLAVDEQFF. As DNA, the CDR3 is TGTGCCAGCAGCCCGTACGGGGGACTAGCGGTGGATGAGCAGTTCTTC.

The J gene is TRBJ2-4, the V gene TRBV20-1; 7 bases align to TRBD2. This CDR3 is built from 12 residues. Germline V gene lookup returns CDR1 DFQATT and CDR2 SNEGSKA (reference sequence). Germline trimming cut 2 bases from V and 6 bases from J; bases unmatched to any gene: 1. The CDR3 DNA is TGCAGTGCTAGACTAGCGGCAAACATTCAGTACTTC. Translation: CSARLAANIQYF.

In nucleotides, the CDR3 is TGTGCCAGCAGTGGCGGGTTCCAAGAGACCCAGTACTTC. This encodes CASSGGFQETQYF. The rearrangement links TRBV2 to TRBJ2-5; perhaps TRBD2 as D (5 bases). The CDR3 totals 13 residues. Trimming stripped 4 bases from V and 1 base from J, with 7 bases between. The V gene's germline CDR1 is SNHLY and CDR2 FYNNEI.

This clonotype came up many times. This rearrangement joins TRBV10-3 to TRBJ2-6, with unresolved D. This CDR3 comprises 17 residues. V was clipped by 0 bases and J by 0 bases, with 9 bases between them. In germline, CDR1 is ENHRY, CDR2 SYGVKD. The CDR3 DNA follows: TGTGCCATCAGTGAGTCGGGCCTATCCTCTGGGGCCAACGTCCTGACTTTC. This gives the protein CAISESGLSSGANVLTF.

V gene TRBV15 combines with J gene TRBJ2-1; D assignment may be TRBD1 or TRBD2 (6 bases each). The germline gives CDR1 LNHNV, CDR2 YYDKDF (reference sequence). The germline V and J ends were trimmed by 3 bases and 5 bases, with 14 bases remaining between them. The CDR3 length is 15 residues. The CDR3 sequence is CATSSRVGGNNEQFF. In DNA form, the CDR3 reads TGTGCCACCAGCAGCCGGGTAGGGGGGAACAATGAGCAGTTCTTC.